This entry describes one T cell receptor (beta chain). Trimming took off 3 bases at V and 3 bases at J, with 21 bases between the two ends. Per the germline V gene, CDR1 is MDHEN and CDR2 is SYDVKM. The CDR3 has 17 residues. TCRdb keeps only in-frame clones here, not all; method: immunoSEQ multiplex PCR. The profile covers 9,500 to 15,000 clones, with around 74% appearing a single time and less than 30% taken by the ten largest. This entry comes from a study of OX40 agonist ivuxolimab in advanced cancers. About the study: Patients got intravenous ivuxolimab at 0.01 to 10 mg/kg every 2 weeks.

This material consisted of CD4+ or CD8+ T cells sorted from blood, taken in a trial of the OX40 agonist ivuxolimab. V and J are TRBV28 and TRBJ2-7, with D perhaps assigned TRBD1 or TRBD2 (5 bases each). The clonotype was recovered from an adult with an advanced solid tumor such as melanoma, head and neck, liver or kidney cancer. CDR3 DNA: TGTGCCAGCAGTTTTAGGGACGCGGCCAAAAACTTCTACGAGCAGTACTTC. This translates into CASSFRDAAKNFYEQYF. The full variable domain, with the rest looked up from reference TRBV28 and TRBJ2-7, is DVKVTQSSRYLVKRTGEKVFLECVQDMDHENMFWYRQDPGLGLRLIYFSYDVKMKEKGDIPEGYSVSREKKERFSLILESASTNQTSMYLCASSFRDAAKNFYEQYFGPGTRLTVT.